The 9 T cell receptor beta chains below were found in one sample sequenced in a study of blood T cells in healthy people across ages. Then a second PCR, running roughly 7 to 11 cycles, was carried out with a sample-barcoded 5' primer and a J-beta primer mix. TCRdb called the 5' RACE reads again in MiXCR, with one record for every CDR3 protein. This repertoire shows some 730,000 distinct CDR3 sequences, about 20% found once; its top ten account for around 21%. Sequenced: blood. These TCRs come from a man between 70 and 80 years old in good health.

The V and J genes are TRBV12-3 or TRBV12-4 and TRBJ2-5, with 10 bases aligning to TRBD1. The CDR3 is 15 residues long. V was pared by 7 bases and J by 1 base, with 6 bases of the junction left unmatched. The CDR3 nucleotides are TGTGCCAGCAAACCCGGGACAGGGGTCCAAGAGACCCAGTACTTC. Its translation: CASKPGTGVQETQYF.

J is TRBJ1-5 and V is TRBV12-3 or TRBV12-4; weak D call: TRBD1 (5 bases). V was cut by 2 bases and J by 3 bases, with 23 bases left in between. The CDR3 runs to 19 residues. The CDR3 sequence: CASSLTGLSGLLINQPQHF. CDR3 DNA sequence: TGTGCCAGCAGTTTAACGGGGCTCTCAGGCCTTTTGATCAATCAGCCCCAGCATTTT.

For this clonotype: With a much larger clone just one base away, this may be a read error. This chain links TRBV7-2 with TRBJ1-5; no reliable D call. The CDR3 sequence is 13 residues long. Trimming stripped 4 bases from V and 10 bases from J, with 14 bases between. CDR1 is SGHTA, CDR2 FQGNSA, per germline. Here the CDR3 reads CASSSPPGHPQHF. CDR3 DNA sequence: TGTGCCAGCAGCTCCCCCCCTGGTCACCCCCAGCATTTT.

This clonotype has more than one count but fewer than ten. The chain employs TRBV7-2 and TRBJ2-7, with a weak D call TRBD1 (6 bases). CDR1 and CDR2 from the germline V gene are SGHTA and FQGNSA. The CDR3 loop spans 15 amino acids. Deletions cut 3 bases from V and 7 bases from J, with 19 bases between. CDR3 coding DNA: TGTGCCAGCAGCTTTAGGGGAGAGGGCAGGGGAGAGCAGTACTTC. Its protein product is CASSFRGEGRGEQYF.

This clonotype showed up just a few times. The V and J genes are TRBV20-1 and TRBJ1-1, with 8 bases aligning to TRBD1. The J segment lost 0 bases and the V segment lost 6 bases, leaving 6 bases of the junction unmatched. The CDR3 spans 14 residues. Germline values: CDR1 DFQATT, CDR2 SNEGSKA (reference sequence). The CDR3 here is CSATRTGLNTEAFF. The CDR3 DNA follows: TGCAGTGCAACAAGGACAGGGTTGAACACTGAAGCTTTCTTT.

As DNA, the CDR3 is TGTGCCAGCAGTGACAGGGGGGGGGGCCCCAAAAACATTCAGTACTTC. It translates to CASSDRGGGPKNIQYF. The chain recombines TRBV25-1 with TRBJ2-4; the D call may be TRBD1 or TRBD2 (7 bases each). The CDR3 loop spans 16 amino acids. Trimming took 3 bases from V and 2 from J, leaving 14 bases between them. In germline, CDR1 is MGHDK, CDR2 SYGVNS.

The chain joins TRBV5-1 to TRBJ2-7; D unclear. Between the trimmed V and J ends, which lost 0 bases and 2 bases, there was a span of 12 bases. There are 15 residues in the CDR3. Germline CDR1 is SGHRS and CDR2 is YFSETQ. The CDR3 region is CASSLEAGRAYEQYF. CDR3 bases: TGCGCCAGCAGCTTGGAGGCAGGACGCGCCTACGAGCAGTACTTC.

The genes are TRBV6-5 and TRBJ2-7; D possibly matches TRBD1 or TRBD2 (5 bases each). V dropped 7 bases and J dropped 7 bases, with 17 bases sitting between them. CDR1 is MNHEY and CDR2 is SVGAGI in the germline V gene. This CDR3 region has 13 residues. CDR3 residues: CASTLSGTKEQYF. CDR3 sequence (DNA): TGTGCCAGCACCCTTTCGGGGACGAAGGAGCAGTACTTC.

This clonotype turned up a few times. The chain is built from TRBV30 and TRBJ1-1; D is possibly TRBD1 (5 bases). This CDR3 comprises 14 residues. Germline assignment: CDR1 GTSNPN and CDR2 SVGIG (reference sequence). Between the trimmed V and J ends, which lost 0 bases and 0 bases, there was a span of 8 bases. The chain's CDR3 is CAWSVGTLNTEAFF. For the CDR3, the DNA is TGTGCCTGGAGTGTAGGGACTTTGAACACTGAAGCTTTCTTT.